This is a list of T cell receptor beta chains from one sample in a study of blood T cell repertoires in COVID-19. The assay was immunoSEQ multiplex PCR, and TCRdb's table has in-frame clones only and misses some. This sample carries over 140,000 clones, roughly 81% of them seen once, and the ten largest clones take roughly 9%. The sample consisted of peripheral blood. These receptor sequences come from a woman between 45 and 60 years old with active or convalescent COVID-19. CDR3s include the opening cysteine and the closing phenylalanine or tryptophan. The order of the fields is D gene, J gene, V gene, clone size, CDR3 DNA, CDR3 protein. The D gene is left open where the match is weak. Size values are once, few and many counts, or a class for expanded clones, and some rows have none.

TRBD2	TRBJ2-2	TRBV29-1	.	TGCAGCGCCGGACTAGCGGGGTACTCCACCGGGGAGCTGTTTTTT	CSAGLAGYSTGELFF
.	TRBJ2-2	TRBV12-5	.	TGTGCTAGTGGTTTGGTACTGTTAGGACAAAAGAACACCGGGGAGCTGTTTTTT	CASGLVLLGQKNTGELFF
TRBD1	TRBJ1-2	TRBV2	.	TGTGCCAGCAGTGGACAGGGACTTTATGGCTACACCTTC	CASSGQGLYGYTF
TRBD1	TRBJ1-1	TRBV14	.	TGTGCCAGCAGCCCTTGGACAGGGGGCAGGGGCACTGAAGCTTTCTTT	CASSPWTGGRGTEAFF
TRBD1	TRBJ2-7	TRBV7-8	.	TGTGCCAGCAGCGGGACAGAGACCTACGAGCAGTACTTC	CASSGTETYEQYF
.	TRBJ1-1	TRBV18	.	TGTGCCAGCTCACCATATAACTCCAAGAACACTGAAGCTTTCTTT	CASSPYNSKNTEAFF
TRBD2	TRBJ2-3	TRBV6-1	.	TGTGCCAGCAGTGTGGGACTAGCGGGGAGCACAGATACGCAGTATTTT	CASSVGLAGSTDTQYF
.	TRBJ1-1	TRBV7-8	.	TGTGCCAGCAGCTTAGCAAGGGGGGGGACTGAAGCTTTCTTT	CASSLARGGTEAFF
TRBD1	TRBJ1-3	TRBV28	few	TGTGCCACTTGGGACAGCTCTGGAAACACCATATATTTT	CATWDSSGNTIYF
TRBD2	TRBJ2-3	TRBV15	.	TGTGCCACCAGCAGATCCGGGTCGGGGGGTAGCACAGATACGCAGTATTTT	CATSRSGSGGSTDTQYF
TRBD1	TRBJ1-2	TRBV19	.	TGTGCCAGTAGTACGGATGCCGGGACAGGGGCGATCTATGGCTACACCTTC	CASSTDAGTGAIYGYTF
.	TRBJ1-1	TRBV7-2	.	TGTGCCAGCAGCTTAGCCAGGGCGAGCACTGAAGCTTTCTTT	CASSLARASTEAFF
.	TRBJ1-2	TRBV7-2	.	TGTGCCAGCAGCCGTACCCAGGCGAACTATGGCTACACCTTC	CASSRTQANYGYTF
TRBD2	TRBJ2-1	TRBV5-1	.	TGCGCCAGCAGCCCACCGGGACTAGCGGGAGGGGACAATGAGCAGTTCTTC	CASSPPGLAGGDNEQFF
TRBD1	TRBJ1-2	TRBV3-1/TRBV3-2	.	TGTGCCAGCAGCCAAGGACAGGGATCGGGAGGCTACACCTTC	CASSQGQGSGGYTF
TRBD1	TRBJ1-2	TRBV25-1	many	TGTGCCAGCAGTGGGTCGACAGGGAAAAATGGCTACACCTTC	CASSGSTGKNGYTF
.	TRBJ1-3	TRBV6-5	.	TGTGCCAGCAGGCGCGACACCTTCTCTGGAAACACCATATATTTT	CASRRDTFSGNTIYF
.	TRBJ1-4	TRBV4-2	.	TGTGCCAGCAGCCAAGAACAGGGCTGGAAAGAAAAACTGTTTTTT	CASSQEQGWKEKLFF
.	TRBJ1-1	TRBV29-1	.	TGCAGCGTTGCGCATAACCCTTTCGAGGGAATGAACACTGAAGCTTTCTTT	CSVAHNPFEGMNTEAFF
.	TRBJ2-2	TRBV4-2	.	TGTGCCAGCAGCCAAGACCCCGGGGTACGGACCGGGGAGCTGTTTTTT	CASSQDPGVRTGELFF
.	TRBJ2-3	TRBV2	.	TGTGCCAGCAGTGAAGAAAGAGGAGATACGCAGTATTTT	CASSEERGDTQYF
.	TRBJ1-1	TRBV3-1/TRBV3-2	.	TGTGCCAGCAGCGAAACCCTGAGGGGGACTGAAGCTTTCTTT	CASSETLRGTEAFF
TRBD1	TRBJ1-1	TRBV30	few	TGTGCCTGGAGGCACCAGGCCCGGGACAGGGGGCAACTGACTGAAGCTTTCTTT	CAWRHQARDRGQLTEAFF
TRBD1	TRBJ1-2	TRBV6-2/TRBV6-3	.	TGTGCCAGCAGTTACACAGCACTCCGGGACAGGGGGCGCGGCTACACCTTC	CASSYTALRDRGRGYTF
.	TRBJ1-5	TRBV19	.	TGTGCCAGTAGTGCCGCTGGGGACGGGGGTCAGCCCCAGCATTTT	CASSAAGDGGQPQHF
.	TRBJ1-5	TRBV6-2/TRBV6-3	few	TGTGCCAGCAGTGCCCCCGGGACAAACTTGGGTCAGCCCCAGCATTTT	CASSAPGTNLGQPQHF
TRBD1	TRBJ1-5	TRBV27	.	TGTGCCAGCAGTTTAGGGGCCGGGACAGGGGGCCCTCAGCCCCAGCATTTT	CASSLGAGTGGPQPQHF
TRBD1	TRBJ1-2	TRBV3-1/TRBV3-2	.	TGTGCCAGCAGCCCGCGCCTCGACAGGGTTGGTGGCTACACCTTC	CASSPRLDRVGGYTF
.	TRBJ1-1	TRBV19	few	TGTGCCAGTAGTATGTGGAGGGACACTGAAGCTTTCTTT	CASSMWRDTEAFF
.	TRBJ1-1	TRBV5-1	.	TGCGCCAGCAGCCCCGGGGTCGGCCAAGTGAACACTGAAGCTTTCTTT	CASSPGVGQVNTEAFF
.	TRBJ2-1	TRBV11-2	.	TGTGCCAGCAGCTTAGAAGGGGGTCTCGCTGGGGGAGAGCAGTTCTTC	CASSLEGGLAGGEQFF
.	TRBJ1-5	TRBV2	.	TGTGCCAGCAGTGAAGGGAGGAGTTACGGGGGCAATCAGCCCCAGCATTTT	CASSEGRSYGGNQPQHF
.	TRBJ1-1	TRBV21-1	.	TGTGCCAGCAGCATCCACGGAGAAAACACTGAAGCTTTCTTT	CASSIHGENTEAFF
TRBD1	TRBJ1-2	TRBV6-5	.	TGTGCCAGCAGTAACCCAGGACAGGCTAAGGATGGCTACACCTTC	CASSNPGQAKDGYTF
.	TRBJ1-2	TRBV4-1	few	TGCGCCAGCAGCCAAGATTGGTCGGGGGGCGGGTATGGCTACACCTTC	CASSQDWSGGGYGYTF
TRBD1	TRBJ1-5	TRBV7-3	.	TGTGCCAGCAGCTTAAACCCCTGCCAGGGACAGGAATCTGAATATAGCAATCAGCCCCAGCATTTT	CASSLNPCQGQESEYSNQPQHF
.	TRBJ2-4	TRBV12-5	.	TGTGCTAGTGGTTTGACCCCTAGCCCAATTATTCAGTACTTC	CASGLTPSPIIQYF